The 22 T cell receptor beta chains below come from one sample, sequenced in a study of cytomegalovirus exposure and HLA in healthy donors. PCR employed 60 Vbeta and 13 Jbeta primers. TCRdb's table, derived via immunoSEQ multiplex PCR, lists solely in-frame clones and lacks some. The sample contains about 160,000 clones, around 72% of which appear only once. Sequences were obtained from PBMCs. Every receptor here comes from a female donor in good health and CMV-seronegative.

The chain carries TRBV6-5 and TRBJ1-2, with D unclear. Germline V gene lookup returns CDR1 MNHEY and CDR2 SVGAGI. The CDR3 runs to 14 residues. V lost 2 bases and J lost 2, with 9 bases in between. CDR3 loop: CASSYLGENYGYTF. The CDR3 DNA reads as TGTGCCAGCAGTTACCTTGGGGAGAACTATGGCTACACCTTC.

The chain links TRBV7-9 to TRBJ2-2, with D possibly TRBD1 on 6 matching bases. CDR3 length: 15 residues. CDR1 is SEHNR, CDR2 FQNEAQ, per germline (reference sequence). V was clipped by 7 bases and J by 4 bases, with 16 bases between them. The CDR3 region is CASTPTGWGTGELFF. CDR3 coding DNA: TGTGCCAGCACCCCAACAGGGTGGGGCACCGGGGAGCTGTTTTTT.

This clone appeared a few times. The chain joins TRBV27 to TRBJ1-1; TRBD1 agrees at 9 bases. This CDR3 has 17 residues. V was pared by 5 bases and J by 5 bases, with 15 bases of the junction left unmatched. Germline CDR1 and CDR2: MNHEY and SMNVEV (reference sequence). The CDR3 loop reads CASSPLPPGQGVTEAFF. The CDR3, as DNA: TGTGCCAGCAGTCCCCTCCCTCCGGGACAGGGAGTAACTGAAGCTTTCTTT.

CDR3 DNA: TGTGCCAGCAGTGCCGGGACTCAAAGCACTGAAGCTTTCTTT. Translated: CASSAGTQSTEAFF. The rearrangement links TRBV6-4 to TRBJ1-1, with D possibly matching TRBD1 (5 bases). Trimming pared 4 bases from V and 4 bases from J, leaving 13 bases between. The CDR3 has 14 residues. Germline CDR1 and CDR2: MRHNA and SNTAGT.

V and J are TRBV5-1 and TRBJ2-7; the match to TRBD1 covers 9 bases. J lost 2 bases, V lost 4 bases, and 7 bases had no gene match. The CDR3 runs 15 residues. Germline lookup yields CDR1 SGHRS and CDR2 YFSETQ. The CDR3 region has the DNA TGCGCCAGCAGCACTAGACAGGGGGAGGCCTACGAGCAGTACTTC. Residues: CASSTRQGEAYEQYF.

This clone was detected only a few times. The CDR3 sequence: CASSLIPSYEQYF. In DNA form, the CDR3 reads TGTGCCAGCAGTTTAATTCCCTCCTACGAGCAGTACTTC. This chain links TRBV28 with TRBJ2-5; D is undetermined. The closer fit of TRBJ2-7 to the DNA end suggests the J call may be wrong. CDR3 length: 13 residues. Germline CDR1 reads MDHEN; CDR2 reads SYDVKM.

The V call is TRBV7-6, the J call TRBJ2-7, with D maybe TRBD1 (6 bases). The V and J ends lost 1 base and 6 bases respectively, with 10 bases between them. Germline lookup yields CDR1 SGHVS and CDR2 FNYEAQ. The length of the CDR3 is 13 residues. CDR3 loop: CASSLGGGSEQYF. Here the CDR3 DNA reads TGTGCCAGCAGCTTAGGTGGGGGCTCCGAGCAGTACTTC.

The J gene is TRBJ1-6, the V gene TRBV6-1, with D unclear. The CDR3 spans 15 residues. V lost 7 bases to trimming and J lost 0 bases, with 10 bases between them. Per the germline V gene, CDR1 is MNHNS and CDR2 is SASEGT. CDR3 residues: CASTSAGSYNSPLHF. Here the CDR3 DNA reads TGTGCCAGCACCTCCGCAGGCTCCTATAATTCACCCCTCCACTTT.

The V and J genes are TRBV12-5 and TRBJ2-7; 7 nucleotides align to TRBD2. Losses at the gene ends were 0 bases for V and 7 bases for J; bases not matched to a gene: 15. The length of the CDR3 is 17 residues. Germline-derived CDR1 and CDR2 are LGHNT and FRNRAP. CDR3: CASGLVAGLAALLEQYF. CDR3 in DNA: TGTGCTAGTGGTTTGGTAGCCGGTCTAGCGGCCCTACTGGAGCAGTACTTC.

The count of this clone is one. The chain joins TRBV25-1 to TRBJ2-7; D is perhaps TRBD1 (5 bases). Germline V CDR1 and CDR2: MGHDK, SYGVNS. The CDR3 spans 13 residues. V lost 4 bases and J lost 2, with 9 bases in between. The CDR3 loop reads CASSAGFPYEQYF. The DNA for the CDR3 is TGTGCCAGCAGTGCAGGGTTCCCCTACGAGCAGTACTTC.

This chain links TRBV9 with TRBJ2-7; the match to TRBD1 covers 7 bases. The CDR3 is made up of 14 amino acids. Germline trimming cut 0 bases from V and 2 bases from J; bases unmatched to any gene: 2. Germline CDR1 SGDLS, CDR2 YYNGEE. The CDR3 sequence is CASSVDQGAYEQYF. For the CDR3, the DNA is TGTGCCAGCAGCGTAGATCAGGGGGCCTACGAGCAGTACTTC.

The CDR3 DNA reads as TGCAGCGTTGAAAAAGTAGCGGGGCTCAATGAGCAGTTCTTC. Amino acids: CSVEKVAGLNEQFF. The rearrangement uses TRBV29-1 and TRBJ2-1, with TRBD2 matching 8 bases. V was pared by 2 bases and J by 6 bases, with 6 bases of the junction left unmatched. The germline CDR1 and CDR2 sequences are SQVTM and ANQGSEA. This CDR3 spans 14 amino acids.

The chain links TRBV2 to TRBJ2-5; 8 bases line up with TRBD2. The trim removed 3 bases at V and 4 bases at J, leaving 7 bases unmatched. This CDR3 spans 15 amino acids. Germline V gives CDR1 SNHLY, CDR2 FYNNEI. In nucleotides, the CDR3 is TGTGCCAGCAGTGAGGGGACTAGGACACGAGAGACCCAGTACTTC. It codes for CASSEGTRTRETQYF. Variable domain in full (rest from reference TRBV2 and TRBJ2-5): EPEVTQTPSHQVTQMGQEVILRCVPISNHLYFYWYRQILGQKVEFLVSFYNNEISEKSEIFDDQFSVERPDGSNFTLKIRSTKLEDSAMYFCASSEGTRTRETQYFGPGTRLLVL.

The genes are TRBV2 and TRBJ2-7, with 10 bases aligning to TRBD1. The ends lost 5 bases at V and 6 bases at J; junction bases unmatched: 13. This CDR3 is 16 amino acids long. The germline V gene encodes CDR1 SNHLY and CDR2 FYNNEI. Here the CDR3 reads CASSRQGQGTRGEQYF. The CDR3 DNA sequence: TGTGCCAGCAGTCGGCAGGGACAGGGGACTCGAGGCGAGCAGTACTTC.

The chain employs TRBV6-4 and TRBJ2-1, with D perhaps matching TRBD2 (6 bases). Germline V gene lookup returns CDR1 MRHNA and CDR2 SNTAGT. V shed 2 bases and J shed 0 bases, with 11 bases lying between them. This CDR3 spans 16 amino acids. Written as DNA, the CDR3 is TGTGCCAGCAGTGACGGGACTTCGAGCTCCTACAATGAGCAGTTCTTC. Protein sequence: CASSDGTSSSYNEQFF.

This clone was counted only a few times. The CDR3 sequence: CASSLTGNEQYF. The CDR3 DNA reads TGTGCCAGCAGTCTGACAGGTAACGAGCAGTACTTC. The J gene is TRBJ2-7, the V gene TRBV5-5, with a weak D call TRBD1 (6 bases). This CDR3 has 12 amino acids. Germline V gene sequence: CDR1 SGHKS, CDR2 YYEKEE (reference sequence). Trimming took off 5 bases at V and 5 bases at J, with 11 bases between the two ends.

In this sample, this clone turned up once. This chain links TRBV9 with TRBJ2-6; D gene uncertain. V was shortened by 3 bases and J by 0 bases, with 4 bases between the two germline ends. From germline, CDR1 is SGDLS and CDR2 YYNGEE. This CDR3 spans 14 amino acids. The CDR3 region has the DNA TGTGCCAGCAGCGGACACTCTGGGGCCAACGTCCTGACTTTC. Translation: CASSGHSGANVLTF.

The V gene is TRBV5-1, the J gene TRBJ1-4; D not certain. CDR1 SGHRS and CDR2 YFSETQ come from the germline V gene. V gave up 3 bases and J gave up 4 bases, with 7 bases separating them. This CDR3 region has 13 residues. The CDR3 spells CASSSSGNEKLFF. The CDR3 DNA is TGCGCCAGCAGCTCGAGTGGTAATGAAAAACTGTTTTTT.

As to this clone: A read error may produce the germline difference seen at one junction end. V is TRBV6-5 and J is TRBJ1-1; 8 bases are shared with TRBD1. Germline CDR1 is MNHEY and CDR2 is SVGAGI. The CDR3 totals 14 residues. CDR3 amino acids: CATSLGTGTTEAFF. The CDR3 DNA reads TGTGCCACCAGTTTAGGGACAGGAACTACTGAAGCTTTCTTT.

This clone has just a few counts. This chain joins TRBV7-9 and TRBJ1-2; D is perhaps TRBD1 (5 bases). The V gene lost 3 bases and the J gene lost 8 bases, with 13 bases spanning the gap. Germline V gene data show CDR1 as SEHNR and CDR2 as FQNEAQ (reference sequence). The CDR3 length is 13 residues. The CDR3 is CASSFLGAVGYTF. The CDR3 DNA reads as TGTGCCAGCAGCTTTTTAGGGGCGGTAGGCTACACCTTC.

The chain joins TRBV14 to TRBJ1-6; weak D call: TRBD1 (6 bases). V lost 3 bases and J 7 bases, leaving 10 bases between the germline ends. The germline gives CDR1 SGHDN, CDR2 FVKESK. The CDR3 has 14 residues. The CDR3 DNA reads TGTGCCAGCAGCCATCTCCAGGGGAATTCACCCCTCCACTTT. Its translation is CASSHLQGNSPLHF.

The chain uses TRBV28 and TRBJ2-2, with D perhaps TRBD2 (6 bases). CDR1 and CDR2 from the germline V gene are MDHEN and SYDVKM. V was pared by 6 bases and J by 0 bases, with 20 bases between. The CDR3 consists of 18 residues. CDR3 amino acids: CASSPWGSGGTNTGELFF. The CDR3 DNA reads TGTGCCAGCAGCCCCTGGGGCAGCGGAGGGACGAACACCGGGGAGCTGTTTTTT.